The clone carrying this T cell receptor beta chain has a count of ten or more. Unique molecular identifiers were used to barcode this TCRbeta library. TCRdb itself ran the PCR reads through MiXCR, one entry per CDR3 protein. Of hundreds of thousands of distinct CDR3 sequences in the sample, roughly an eighth were seen once. Germline trimming cut 0 bases from V and 7 bases from J; bases unmatched to any gene: 8. The CDR3 consists of 16 residues. Germline values: CDR1 DFQATT, CDR2 SNEGSKA (reference sequence). This entry is derived from a study of T-cell reconstitution after alpha-beta-depleted transplantation in children.

The genes are TRBV20-1 and TRBJ1-6; 8 nucleotides agree with TRBD1. The sample consisted of PBMCs from the stem cell graft donor, taken from the stem cell graft. This receptor was identified in a human donor who donated a stem cell graft to a child with combined immunodeficiency. DNA of the CDR3: TGCAGTGCTAGAGATATAGGACAGGGTGGGAATTCACCCCTCCACTTT. As protein: CSARDIGQGGNSPLHF.